One sample yielded the 12 T cell receptor beta chains listed below, sequenced in a study of blood T cells in healthy people across ages. Primers used in a second PCR of roughly 6 to 11 cycles were a sample-barcoded 5' primer and a J-beta primer mix. In TCRdb, the 5' RACE reads were re-called with MiXCR into one record per CDR3 protein. This sample has about 570,000 distinct CDR3 sequences, with around 27% found just once. These data were also reused for a study on T cells of mothers and their children.

Sequencing was carried out using blood. These TCRs come from a boy between 2 and 10 years old in good health.

This clonotype was seen more than once but under ten times. This chain links TRBV5-5 with TRBJ2-7; D possibly uses TRBD1 or TRBD2 (5 bases each). The CDR3 totals 13 residues. Germline CDR1 SGHKS, CDR2 YYEKEE (reference sequence). Trimming removed 3 bases from V and 8 bases from J, with 15 bases in between. CDR3 loop: CASSSRDLTQQYF. CDR3 DNA sequence: TGTGCCAGCAGCTCCAGGGACCTAACCCAGCAGTACTTC. Variable domain in full (rest from reference TRBV5-5 and TRBJ2-7): DAGVTQSPTHLIKTRGQQVTLRCSPISGHKSVSWYQQVLGQGPQFIFQYYEKEERGRGNFPDRFSARQFPNYSSELNVNALLLGDSALYLCASSSRDLTQQYFGPGTRLTVT.

The gene calls are TRBV27 and TRBJ2-7; TRBD1 matches at 7 bases. Per germline, CDR1 MNHEY and CDR2 SMNVEV (reference sequence). The V gene end was trimmed by 6 bases and the J gene end by 6 bases; junction bases not matched to a gene: 11. The CDR3 sequence is 14 residues long. Here the CDR3 DNA reads TGTGCCAGCAGGTCGCCCGTCTACAGGGGCGAGCAGTACTTC. This sequence encodes CASRSPVYRGEQYF.

The chain recombines TRBV20-1 with TRBJ1-4, with D maybe TRBD1 (6 bases). Looked up from germline, CDR1 is DFQATT and CDR2 is SNEGSKA (reference sequence). CDR3 length equals 15 residues. Trimming stripped 0 bases from V and 8 bases from J, with 16 bases between. This chain's CDR3 is CSARDLGGVGEKLFF. The CDR3 DNA reads TGCAGTGCTAGAGATCTAGGGGGAGTAGGGGAAAAACTGTTTTTT.

CDR3 sequence: CASSASQGSYEQYF. The CDR3 DNA reads as TGTGCCAGTAGTGCATCCCAGGGGAGCTACGAGCAGTACTTC. The rearrangement uses TRBV19 and TRBJ2-5, with D perhaps matching TRBD1 (6 bases). The J call is uncertain, as TRBJ2-7 better fits the DNA end. This CDR3 has 14 amino acids. Germline CDR1 LNHDA, CDR2 SQIVND (reference sequence).

The rearrangement uses TRBV7-9 and TRBJ1-5; D gene uncertain. This CDR3 contains 14 residues. Looked up from germline, CDR1 is SEHNR and CDR2 is FQNEAQ (reference sequence). The V and J ends lost 4 bases and 2 bases respectively, with 9 bases between them. CDR3 sequence: CASSSLEGNQPQHF. The CDR3 bases are TGTGCCAGCAGCTCCTTGGAGGGCAATCAGCCCCAGCATTTT.

About this clonotype: One end of the junction varies from germline; a read error may be responsible. The chain is built from TRBV6-2 or TRBV6-3 and TRBJ2-6, with TRBD1 matching over 8 bases. This CDR3 is 17 amino acids long. Germline V lookup: CDR1 MNHEY, CDR2 SVGEGT. CDR3 bases: TGTGCCAGCAGCCCAGCCACAGGGGGAATCGGTGCCAACGTCCCGACTTTC. Amino acid sequence: CASSPATGGIGANVPTF.

This clonotype was counted between two and nine times. The chain joins TRBV4-2 to TRBJ2-3, with D unclear. The CDR3 contains 14 residues. Germline V gene lookup returns CDR1 LGHNA and CDR2 YNFKEQ. V dropped 0 bases and J dropped 5 bases, with 9 bases sitting between them. Here the CDR3 reads CASSQEMMGDTQYF. CDR3 DNA: TGTGCCAGCAGCCAAGAAATGATGGGAGATACGCAGTATTTT.

This chain links TRBV12-3 or TRBV12-4 with TRBJ1-5; 10 bases match TRBD1. This CDR3 comprises 21 residues. The ends lost 5 bases at V and 0 bases at J; junction bases unmatched: 19. CDR3 protein: CASSPWHGTGDRLDSNQPQHF. Written as DNA, the CDR3 is TGTGCCAGCAGTCCGTGGCACGGGACAGGGGACAGACTCGATAGCAATCAGCCCCAGCATTTT.

There are a few counts of this clonotype. This chain connects TRBV12-5 to TRBJ2-2, with 10 nucleotides matching TRBD2. Germline CDR1 LGHNT, CDR2 FRNRAP. V dropped 2 bases and J dropped 4; count of bases not matched to a gene: 4. The CDR3 is 16 residues long. In DNA form, the CDR3 reads TGTGCTAGTGGTTTGCTAGCGGGAGTTGGCACCGGGGAGCTGTTTTTT. Translating it yields CASGLLAGVGTGELFF.

This clonotype was counted between two and nine times. J is TRBJ2-3 and V is TRBV3-1, with D hard to call. There are 13 residues in the CDR3. With 1 base removed from V and 5 bases from J, the gap between germline ends came to 7 bases. CDR1 is LGHDT, CDR2 YNNKEL, per germline (reference sequence). DNA for the CDR3: TGTGCCAGCAGCCAAGGTTTAAGAGATACGCAGTATTTT. Protein sequence: CASSQGLRDTQYF.

The chain recombines TRBV4-2 with TRBJ2-5; 8 nucleotides agree with TRBD2. The end of the DNA is better explained by TRBJ2-1, so the J call may be wrong. Germline V gene data show CDR1 as LGHNA and CDR2 as YNFKEQ. This CDR3 has 14 residues. In DNA form, the CDR3 reads TGTGCCAGCAGCCAAGGGACTAGCAGGGATGAGCAGTTCTTC. It encodes CASSQGTSRDEQFF.

This clonotype was detected only a few times. This rearrangement joins TRBV19 to TRBJ2-1, with 13 bases that match TRBD2. The length of the CDR3 is 19 residues. J was trimmed by 0 bases and V by 4 bases; bases with no gene match: 9. The germline V gene has CDR1 LNHDA and CDR2 SQIVND (reference sequence). CDR3 sequence (DNA): TGTGCCAGTAGTAGCCCGGGGACTAGCGGGAACATCTCCTACAATGAGCAGTTCTTC. Residues: CASSSPGTSGNISYNEQFF.